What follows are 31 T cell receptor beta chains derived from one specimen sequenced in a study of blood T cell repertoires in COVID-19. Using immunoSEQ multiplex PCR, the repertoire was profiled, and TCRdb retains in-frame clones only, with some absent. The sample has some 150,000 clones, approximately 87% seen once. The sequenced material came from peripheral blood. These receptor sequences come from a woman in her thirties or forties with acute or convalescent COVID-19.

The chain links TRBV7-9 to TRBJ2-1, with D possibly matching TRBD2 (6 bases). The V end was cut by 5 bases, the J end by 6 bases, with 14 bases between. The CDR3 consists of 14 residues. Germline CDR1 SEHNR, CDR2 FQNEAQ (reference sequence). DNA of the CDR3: TGTGCCAGCAGCCCTAGGGTCGGGGGCAATGAGCAGTTCTTC. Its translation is CASSPRVGGNEQFF.

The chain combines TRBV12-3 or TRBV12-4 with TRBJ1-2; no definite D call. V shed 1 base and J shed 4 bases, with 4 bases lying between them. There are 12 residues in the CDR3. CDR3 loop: CASSLDSYGYTF. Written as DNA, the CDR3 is TGTGCCAGCAGTTTAGACAGCTATGGCTACACCTTC.

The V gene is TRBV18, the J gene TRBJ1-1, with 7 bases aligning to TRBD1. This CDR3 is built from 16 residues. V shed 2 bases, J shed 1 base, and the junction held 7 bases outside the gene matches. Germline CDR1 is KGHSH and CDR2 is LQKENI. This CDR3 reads CASSPVKTGSNTEAFF. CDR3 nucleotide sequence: TGTGCCAGCTCACCAGTCAAGACAGGGTCGAACACTGAAGCTTTCTTT.

This CDR3 is CASSPLDSGANVLTF. The CDR3 bases are TGCGCCAGCAGCCCACTAGACTCTGGGGCCAACGTCCTGACTTTC. The chain joins TRBV4-3 to TRBJ2-6; D may be TRBD2 (5 bases). V lost 4 bases, J lost 0 bases, and 7 bases lay in between. The germline V gene has CDR1 LGHNA and CDR2 YSLEER. CDR3 length equals 15 residues.

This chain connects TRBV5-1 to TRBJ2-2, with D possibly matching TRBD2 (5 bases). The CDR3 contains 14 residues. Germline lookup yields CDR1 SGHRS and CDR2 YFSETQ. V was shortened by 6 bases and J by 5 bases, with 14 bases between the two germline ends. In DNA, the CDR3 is TGCGCCAGCACCTTAGATGGAGGAACCGGGGAGCTGTTTTTT. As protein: CASTLDGGTGELFF.

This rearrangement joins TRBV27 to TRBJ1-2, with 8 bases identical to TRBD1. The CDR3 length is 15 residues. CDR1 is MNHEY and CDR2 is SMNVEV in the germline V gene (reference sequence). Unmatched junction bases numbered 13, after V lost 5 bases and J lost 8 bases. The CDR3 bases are TGTGCCAGCAGTCCAGTCCCGGGACAGGAAGGCGGCTACACCTTC. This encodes CASSPVPGQEGGYTF.

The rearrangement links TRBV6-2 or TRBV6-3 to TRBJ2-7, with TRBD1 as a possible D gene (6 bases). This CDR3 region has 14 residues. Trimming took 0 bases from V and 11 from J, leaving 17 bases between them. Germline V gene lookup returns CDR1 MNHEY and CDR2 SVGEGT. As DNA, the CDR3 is TGTGCCAGCAGTTACTCGTACGGGGCAGGGGAAAAGTACTTC. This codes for CASSYSYGAGEKYF.

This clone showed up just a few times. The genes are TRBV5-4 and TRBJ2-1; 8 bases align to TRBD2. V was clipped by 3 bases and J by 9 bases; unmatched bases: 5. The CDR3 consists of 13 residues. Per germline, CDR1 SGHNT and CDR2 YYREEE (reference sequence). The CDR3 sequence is CASSWDGGGEQFF. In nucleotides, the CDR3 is TGTGCCAGCAGCTGGGACGGGGGGGGTGAGCAGTTCTTC.

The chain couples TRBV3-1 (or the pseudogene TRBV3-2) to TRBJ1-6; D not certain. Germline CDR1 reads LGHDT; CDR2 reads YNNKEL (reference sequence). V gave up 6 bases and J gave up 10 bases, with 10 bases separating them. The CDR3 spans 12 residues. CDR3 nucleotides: TGTGCCAGCAGATGGAGGGAATCACCCCTCCACTTT. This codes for CASRWRESPLHF.

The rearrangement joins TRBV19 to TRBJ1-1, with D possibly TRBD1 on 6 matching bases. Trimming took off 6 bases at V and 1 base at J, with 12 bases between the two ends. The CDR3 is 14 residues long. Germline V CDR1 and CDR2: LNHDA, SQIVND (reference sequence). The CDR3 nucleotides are TGTGCCAGTAGGAAGACAGGTGAGAACACTGAAGCTTTCTTT. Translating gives CASRKTGENTEAFF. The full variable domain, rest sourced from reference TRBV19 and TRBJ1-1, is DGGITQSPKYLFRKEGQNVTLSCEQNLNHDAMYWYRQDPGQGLRLIYYSQIVNDFQKGDIAEGYSVSREKKESFPLTVTSAQKNPTAFYLCASRKTGENTEAFFGQGTRLTVV.

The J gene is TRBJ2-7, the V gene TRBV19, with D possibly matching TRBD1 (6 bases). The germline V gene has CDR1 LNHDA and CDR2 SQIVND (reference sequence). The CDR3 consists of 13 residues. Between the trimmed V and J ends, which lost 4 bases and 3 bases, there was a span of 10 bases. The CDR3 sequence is CASSRTVFYEQYF. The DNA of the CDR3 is TGTGCCAGTAGTAGGACAGTCTTCTACGAGCAGTACTTC.

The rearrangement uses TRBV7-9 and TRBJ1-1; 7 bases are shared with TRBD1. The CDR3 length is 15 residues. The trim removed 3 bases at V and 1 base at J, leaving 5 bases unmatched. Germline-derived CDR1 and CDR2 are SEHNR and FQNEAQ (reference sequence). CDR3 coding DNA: TGTGCCAGCAGCTTGACAGGGACAAGGAACACTGAAGCTTTCTTT. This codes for CASSLTGTRNTEAFF.

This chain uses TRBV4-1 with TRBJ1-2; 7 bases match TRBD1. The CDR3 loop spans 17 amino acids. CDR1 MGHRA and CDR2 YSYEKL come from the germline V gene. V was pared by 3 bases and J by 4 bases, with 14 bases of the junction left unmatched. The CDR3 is CASSQSPVAQGFYGYTF. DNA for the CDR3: TGCGCCAGCAGCCAGTCTCCGGTGGCACAGGGGTTCTATGGCTACACCTTC.

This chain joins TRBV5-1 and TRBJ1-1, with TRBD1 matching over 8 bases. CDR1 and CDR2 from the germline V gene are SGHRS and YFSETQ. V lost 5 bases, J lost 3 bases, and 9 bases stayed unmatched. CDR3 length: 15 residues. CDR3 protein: CASRAGGVGHTEAFF. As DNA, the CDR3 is TGCGCCAGCAGGGCAGGGGGCGTCGGGCACACTGAAGCTTTCTTT.

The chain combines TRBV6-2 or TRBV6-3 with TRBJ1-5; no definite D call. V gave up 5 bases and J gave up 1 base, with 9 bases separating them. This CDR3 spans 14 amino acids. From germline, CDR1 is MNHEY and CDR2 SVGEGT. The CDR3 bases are TGTGCCAGCAGTCTGAGCCCAAGCAATCAGCCCCAGCATTTT. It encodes CASSLSPSNQPQHF.

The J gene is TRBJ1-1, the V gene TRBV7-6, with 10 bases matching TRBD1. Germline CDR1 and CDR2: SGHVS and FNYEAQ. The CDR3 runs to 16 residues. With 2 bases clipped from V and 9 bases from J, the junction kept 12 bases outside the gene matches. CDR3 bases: TGTGCCAGCAGCTTATCGACAGGGGGCCTAGGCTCGAAAGCTTTCTTT. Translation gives CASSLSTGGLGSKAFF.

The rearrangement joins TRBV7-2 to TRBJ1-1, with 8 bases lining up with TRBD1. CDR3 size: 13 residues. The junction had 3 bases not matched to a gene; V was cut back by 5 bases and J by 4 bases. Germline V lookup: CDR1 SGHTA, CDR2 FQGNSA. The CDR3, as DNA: TGTGCCAGCAGCAACAGGGGGGGCACTGAAGCTTTCTTT. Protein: CASSNRGGTEAFF.

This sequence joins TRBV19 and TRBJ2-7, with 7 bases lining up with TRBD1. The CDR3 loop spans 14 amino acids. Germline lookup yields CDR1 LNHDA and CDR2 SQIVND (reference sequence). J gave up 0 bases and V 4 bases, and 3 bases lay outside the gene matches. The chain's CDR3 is CASSNRGSSYEQYF. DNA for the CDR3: TGTGCCAGTAGTAACAGGGGAAGCTCCTACGAGCAGTACTTC.

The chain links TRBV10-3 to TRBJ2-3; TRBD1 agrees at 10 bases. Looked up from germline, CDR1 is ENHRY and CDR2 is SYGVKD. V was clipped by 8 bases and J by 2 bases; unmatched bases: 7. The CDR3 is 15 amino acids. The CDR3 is CAIAPGQGTTDTQYF. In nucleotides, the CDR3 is TGTGCCATCGCCCCGGGACAGGGGACCACAGATACGCAGTATTTT.

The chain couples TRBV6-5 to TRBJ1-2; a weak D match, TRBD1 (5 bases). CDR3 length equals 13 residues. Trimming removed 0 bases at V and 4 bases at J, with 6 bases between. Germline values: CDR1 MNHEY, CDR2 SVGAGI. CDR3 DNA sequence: TGTGCCAGCAGTTACTCGGGGGGCTATGGCTACACCTTC. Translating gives CASSYSGGYGYTF.

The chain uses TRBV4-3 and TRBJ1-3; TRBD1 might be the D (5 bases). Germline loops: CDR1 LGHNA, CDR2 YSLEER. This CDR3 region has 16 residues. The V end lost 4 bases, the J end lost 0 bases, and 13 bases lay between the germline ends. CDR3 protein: CASSRSLRVSGNTIYF. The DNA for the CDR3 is TGCGCCAGCAGCCGATCGCTCAGGGTCTCTGGAAACACCATATATTTT.

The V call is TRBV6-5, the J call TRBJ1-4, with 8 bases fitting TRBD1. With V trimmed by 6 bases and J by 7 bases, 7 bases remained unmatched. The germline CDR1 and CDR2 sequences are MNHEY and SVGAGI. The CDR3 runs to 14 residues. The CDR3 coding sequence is TGTGCCAGCAGCCCGCAGGGGGCAGTTGAAAAACTGTTTTTT. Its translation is CASSPQGAVEKLFF.

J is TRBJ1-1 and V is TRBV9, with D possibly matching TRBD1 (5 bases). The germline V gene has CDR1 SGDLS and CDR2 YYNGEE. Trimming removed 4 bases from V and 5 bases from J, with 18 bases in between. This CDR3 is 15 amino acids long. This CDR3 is CASSPNARAATEAFF. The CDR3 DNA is TGTGCCAGCAGCCCGAATGCCAGGGCGGCGACTGAAGCTTTCTTT. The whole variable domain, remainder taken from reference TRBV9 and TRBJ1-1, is DSGVTQTPKHLITATGQRVTLRCSPRSGDLSVYWYQQSLDQGLQFLIQYYNGEERAKGNILERFSAQQFPDLHSELNLSSLELGDSALYFCASSPNARAATEAFFGQGTRLTVV.

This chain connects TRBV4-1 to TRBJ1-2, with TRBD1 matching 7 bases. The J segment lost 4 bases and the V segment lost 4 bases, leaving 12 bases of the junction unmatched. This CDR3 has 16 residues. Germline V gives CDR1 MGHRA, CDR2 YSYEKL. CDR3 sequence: CASSPLITGELYGYTF. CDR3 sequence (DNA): TGCGCCAGCAGCCCCCTCATCACAGGGGAACTCTATGGCTACACCTTC.

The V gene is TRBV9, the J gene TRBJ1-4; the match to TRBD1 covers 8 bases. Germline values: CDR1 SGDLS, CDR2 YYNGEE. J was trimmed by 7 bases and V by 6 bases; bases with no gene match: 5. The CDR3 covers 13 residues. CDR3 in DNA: TGTGCCAGCACCTCCGGGACAGGTGAAAAACTGTTTTTT. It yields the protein CASTSGTGEKLFF.

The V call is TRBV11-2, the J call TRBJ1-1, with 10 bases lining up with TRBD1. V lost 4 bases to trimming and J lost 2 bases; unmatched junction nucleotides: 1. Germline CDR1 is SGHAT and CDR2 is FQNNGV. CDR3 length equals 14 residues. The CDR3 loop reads CASSWTGGNTEAFF. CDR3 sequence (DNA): TGTGCCAGCAGCTGGACAGGGGGTAACACTGAAGCTTTCTTT.

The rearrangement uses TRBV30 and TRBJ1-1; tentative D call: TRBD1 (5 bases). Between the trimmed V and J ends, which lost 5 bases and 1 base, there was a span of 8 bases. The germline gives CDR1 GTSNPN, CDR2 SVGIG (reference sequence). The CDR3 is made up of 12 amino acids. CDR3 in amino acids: CAWLRENTEAFF. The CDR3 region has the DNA TGTGCCTGGCTCAGGGAGAACACTGAAGCTTTCTTT.

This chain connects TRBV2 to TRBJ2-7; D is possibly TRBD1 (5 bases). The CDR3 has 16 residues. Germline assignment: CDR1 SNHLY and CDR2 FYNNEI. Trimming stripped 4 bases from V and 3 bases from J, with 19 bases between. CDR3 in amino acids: CASSVGTPTDLYEQYF. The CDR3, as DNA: TGTGCCAGCAGTGTGGGAACCCCGACAGACCTCTACGAGCAGTACTTC.

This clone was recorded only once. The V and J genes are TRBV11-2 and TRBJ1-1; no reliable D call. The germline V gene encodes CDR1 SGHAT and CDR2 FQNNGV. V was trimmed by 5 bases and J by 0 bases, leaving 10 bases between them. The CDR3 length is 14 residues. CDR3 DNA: TGTGCCAGCAGCCGAGACGGGATGAACACTGAAGCTTTCTTT. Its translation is CASSRDGMNTEAFF.

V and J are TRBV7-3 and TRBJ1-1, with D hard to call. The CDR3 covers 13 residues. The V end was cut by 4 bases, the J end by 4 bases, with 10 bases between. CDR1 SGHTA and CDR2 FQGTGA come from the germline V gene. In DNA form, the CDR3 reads TGTGCCAGCAGCTCACAGAAGAGCACTGAAGCTTTCTTT. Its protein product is CASSSQKSTEAFF.

Here the CDR3 reads CASSYLGGVWETQYF. DNA for the CDR3: TGTGCCAGCAGTTACTTGGGGGGAGTGTGGGAGACCCAGTACTTC. V is TRBV6-2 or TRBV6-3 and J is TRBJ2-5; a possible D gene is TRBD2 (6 bases). Between the trimmed V and J ends, which lost 1 base and 5 bases, there was a span of 14 bases. Per germline, CDR1 MNHEY and CDR2 SVGEGT. The CDR3 sequence is 15 residues long.